This entry is about one T cell receptor beta chain. No antigen is known for it. The naive CD8 fraction comprised CD45RO-negative cells positively selected for CCR7 and excluded terminally differentiated effector memory CD45RA+ cells. CDR3 length: 13 residues. V lost 8 bases, J lost 1 base, and 11 bases lay in between. Germline V gene sequence: CDR1 SNHLY, CDR2 FYNNEI. These data belong to a study of shared clonotypes between healthy human individuals. Study context: A donor's plate count was three for CD4 naive and three for CD4 memory; CD8 naive had two and CD8 memory one. Whole-study findings and limits: Generation probabilities were higher for clonotypes shared across all four sorted-subset donors than for unshared ones. Sequencing of the sorted subsets was shown by rarefaction to be incomplete despite large depth.

The data were produced by immunoSEQ multiplex PCR, yet TCRdb's version contains in-frame clones alone and is incomplete. Among some 2 million clones listed, approximately 94% were seen once. The V call is TRBV2, the J call TRBJ2-5; D call uncertain. The sequence derives from a man between 18 and 35 years old in good health. The source material was naive CD8+ T cells sorted from blood. The CDR3 reads CASGVRVQETQYF. The CDR3, as DNA: TGTGCCAGCGGGGTGCGTGTCCAAGAGACCCAGTACTTC.